What follows are 23 T cell receptor beta chains derived from one specimen sequenced in a study of beta chain features in type 1 diabetes. Sequenced material consisted of expressed TCRB transcripts (all of the isolated RNA was reverse transcribed). Repertoires were generated with immunoSEQ multiplex PCR, while TCRdb's copy carries only in-frame clones and drops some. In the table there are just over 450,000 clones, around 30% of which are singletons. The sample taken for sequencing was naive CD4+ T cells from blood. The receptor source for this set is a man between 18 and 35 years old in good health.

The genes are TRBV30 and TRBJ2-5, with D unclear. Germline values: CDR1 GTSNPN, CDR2 SVGIG (reference sequence). The CDR3 sequence is 12 residues long. V was shortened by 3 bases and J by 13 bases, with 18 bases between the two germline ends. CDR3 region: CAWRSGLGDRYF. In nucleotides, the CDR3 is TGTGCCTGGAGATCTGGTTTAGGAGACCGGTACTTC.

V usage is TRBV7-9 and J usage is TRBJ2-5; TRBD1 agrees at 8 bases. The junction had 4 bases not matched to a gene; V was cut back by 5 bases and J by 5 bases. CDR1 is SEHNR, CDR2 FQNEAQ, per germline (reference sequence). This CDR3 is built from 13 residues. The CDR3 is CASSQRQGETQYF. DNA for the CDR3: TGTGCCAGCAGCCAGAGACAGGGGGAGACCCAGTACTTC.

This chain connects TRBV11-2 to TRBJ2-1, with 11 bases fitting TRBD2. V was clipped by 7 bases and J by 6 bases; unmatched bases: 11. Germline values: CDR1 SGHAT, CDR2 FQNNGV. The CDR3 is made up of 16 amino acids. The CDR3 spells CASTKLGTSGINEQFF. CDR3 in DNA: TGTGCCAGCACCAAACTGGGGACTAGCGGAATCAATGAGCAGTTCTTC.

This clone was observed a few times. The chain employs TRBV25-1 and TRBJ2-1; 7 bases fit TRBD2. V shed 5 bases and J 0 bases; nucleotides not matched to a gene: 7. This CDR3 is 16 amino acids long. From germline, CDR1 is MGHDK and CDR2 SYGVNS. CDR3 amino acids: CASSSIAGVSYNEQFF. The DNA of the CDR3 is TGTGCCAGCAGTTCAATAGCGGGCGTCTCCTACAATGAGCAGTTCTTC. Based on the CDR3 plus reference TRBV25-1 and TRBJ2-1, the full variable domain is EADIYQTPRYLVIGTGKKITLECSQTMGHDKMYWYQQDPGMELHLIHYSYGVNSTEKGDLSSESTVSRIRTEHFPLTLESARPSHTSQYLCASSSIAGVSYNEQFFGPGTRLTVL.

This clone was counted only a few times. The chain joins TRBV27 to TRBJ2-3, with D hard to call. V lost 2 bases and J lost 1, with 4 bases in between. The CDR3 spans 13 residues. CDR1 is MNHEY and CDR2 is SMNVEV in the germline V gene (reference sequence). The CDR3 reads CASSLLGTDTQYF. The CDR3 DNA reads TGTGCCAGCAGTTTACTAGGCACAGATACGCAGTATTTT.

This clone was seen more than once but under ten times. The chain combines TRBV5-6 with TRBJ2-5, with D unresolved. Trimming cost V 1 base and J 5 bases, with 9 bases left between them. CDR1 is SGHDT and CDR2 is YYEEEE in the germline V gene. The CDR3 covers 13 residues. The CDR3 spells CASSLIEEETQYF. The CDR3 nucleotides read TGTGCCAGCAGCTTGATAGAGGAGGAGACCCAGTACTTC.

This chain connects TRBV25-1 to TRBJ1-5, with D uncertain. V lost 1 base and J lost 2, with 9 bases in between. Germline CDR1 reads MGHDK; CDR2 reads SYGVNS. This CDR3 has 15 residues. The CDR3 loop reads CASSESKGGNQPQHF. The CDR3 DNA reads as TGTGCCAGCAGTGAATCGAAGGGTGGCAATCAGCCCCAGCATTTT.

The V and J genes are TRBV7-9 and TRBJ1-5; D is unclear. Germline-derived CDR1 and CDR2 are SEHNR and FQNEAQ (reference sequence). This CDR3 spans 13 amino acids. V lost 3 bases to trimming and J lost 2 bases, with 5 bases between them. CDR3 in amino acids: CASSFQGNQPQHF. The CDR3 nucleotides read TGTGCCAGCAGCTTCCAGGGCAATCAGCCCCAGCATTTT.

This clone was observed a few times. CDR3 bases: TGTGCCATCAAGGCGGACAGAACCCGCCAAGAGACCCAGTACTTC. It is translated as CAIKADRTRQETQYF. The chain links TRBV10-3 to TRBJ2-5; D might be TRBD1 (6 bases). The V gene lost 7 bases and the J gene lost 1 base, with 16 bases spanning the gap. Per the germline V gene, CDR1 is ENHRY and CDR2 is SYGVKD. This CDR3 region has 15 residues.

V gene TRBV30 combines with J gene TRBJ2-5, with TRBD2 matching over 7 bases. Germline CDR1 is GTSNPN and CDR2 is SVGIG (reference sequence). This CDR3 spans 12 amino acids. Here the CDR3 DNA reads TGTGCTTCGGGGGGAGGCGGAGTGACCCAGTACTTC. Protein sequence: CASGGGGVTQYF.

The CDR3 DNA reads as TGTGCCATCAAAAGACCGGGGACCACCTCAAACGAGCAGTACTTC. Amino acid sequence: CAIKRPGTTSNEQYF. The chain uses TRBV10-3 and TRBJ2-7, with D possibly called TRBD1 or TRBD2 (5 bases each). V lost 7 bases and J 5 bases, leaving 21 bases between the germline ends. The CDR3 contains 15 residues. The germline V gene encodes CDR1 ENHRY and CDR2 SYGVKD.

This clone was counted between two and nine times. The rearrangement uses TRBV10-1 and TRBJ2-3, with 7 nucleotides matching TRBD2. V was pared by 0 bases and J by 1 base, with 10 bases of the junction left unmatched. Germline CDR1 WNHNN, CDR2 SYGVQD (reference sequence). The CDR3 has 18 residues. CDR3 bases: TGCGCCAGCAGTGAGTCGACTCGGGCTAGCGGTCGCACAGATACGCAGTATTTT. Translated: CASSESTRASGRTDTQYF.

This clone was counted only a few times. The same CDR3 can be traced to other DNA sequences in this sample. This rearrangement joins TRBV30 to TRBJ2-3; no firm D call. The germline gives CDR1 GTSNPN, CDR2 SVGIG (reference sequence). The CDR3 runs 12 residues. With 0 bases removed from V and 6 bases from J, the gap between germline ends came to 7 bases. The CDR3 DNA is TGTGCCTGGAGTGTAGGAGCGGATACGCAGTATTTT. Translation: CAWSVGADTQYF.

The chain links TRBV2 to TRBJ2-2; no definite D call. The V end lost 4 bases, the J end lost 5 bases, and 2 bases lay between the germline ends. CDR1 is SNHLY and CDR2 is FYNNEI in the germline V gene. This CDR3 comprises 11 residues. DNA of the CDR3: TGTGCCAGCAGTGTTACCGGGGAGCTGTTTTTT. Translation: CASSVTGELFF.

V and J are TRBV11-2 and TRBJ2-7, with a weak D call TRBD2 (5 bases). The CDR3 contains 14 residues. The germline CDR1 and CDR2 sequences are SGHAT and FQNNGV. The V gene lost 3 bases and the J gene lost 2 bases, with 11 bases spanning the gap. The CDR3 DNA follows: TGTGCCAGCAGCTTGACCGACGGGACCTACGAGCAGTACTTC. Protein sequence: CASSLTDGTYEQYF.

The chain employs TRBV30 and TRBJ2-3; D is undetermined. The germline CDR1 and CDR2 sequences are GTSNPN and SVGIG (reference sequence). V was clipped by 0 bases and J by 2 bases, with 12 bases between them. This CDR3 has 15 residues. As DNA, the CDR3 is TGTGCCTGGAGTGTAGGGCTAGAGGACACAGATACGCAGTATTTT. Encoded protein: CAWSVGLEDTDTQYF.

This clone has a handful of counts. The chain combines TRBV10-3 with TRBJ2-7; 11 bases agree with TRBD2. The CDR3 has 15 residues. J gave up 0 bases and V 6 bases, and 4 bases lay outside the gene matches. Germline V gene data show CDR1 as ENHRY and CDR2 as SYGVKD. The CDR3 DNA follows: TGTGCCATCAGCCACACTAGCGGGAGCTCCTACGAGCAGTACTTC. This codes for CAISHTSGSSYEQYF.

In regard to this clone: The same CDR3 can be traced to other DNA sequences in this sample. The chain employs TRBV7-9 and TRBJ1-2; D is perhaps TRBD1 (6 bases). Germline CDR1 and CDR2: SEHNR and FQNEAQ (reference sequence). This CDR3 contains 12 residues. Trimming took 5 bases from V and 4 from J, leaving 8 bases between them. CDR3 nucleotide sequence: TGTGCCAGCAGCCCACAGGGCTATGGCTACACCTTC. Translation: CASSPQGYGYTF.

This clone came up a few times. The genes are TRBV30 and TRBJ2-4; D remains ambiguous. Per germline, CDR1 GTSNPN and CDR2 SVGIG (reference sequence). The ends were cut back, 5 bases at V and 9 bases at J, with 14 bases in the middle. This CDR3 has 12 residues. CDR3 sequence (DNA): TGTGCCTGGCGGTCGGGTAAGGGCATTCAGTACTTC. Its protein product is CAWRSGKGIQYF. Looking up the rest from reference TRBV30 and TRBJ2-4 gives the full variable domain: SQTIHQWPATLVQPVGSPLSLECTVEGTSNPNLYWYRQAAGRGLQLLFYSVGIGQISSEVPQNLSASRPQDRQFILSSKKLLLSDSGFYLCAWRSGKGIQYFGAGTRLSVL.

CDR3: CAWNIRVTDTQYF. DNA for the CDR3: TGTGCCTGGAATATCAGGGTTACAGATACGCAGTATTTT. The chain employs TRBV30 and TRBJ2-3; possible D gene TRBD1, 5 bases. Germline V CDR1 and CDR2: GTSNPN, SVGIG (reference sequence). This CDR3 comprises 13 residues. V was clipped by 4 bases and J by 3 bases, with 11 bases between them.

The rearrangement links TRBV11-1 to TRBJ2-3, with TRBD2 identical over 16 bases. The CDR3 length is 16 residues. The germline V gene encodes CDR1 SGHAT and CDR2 FQDESV (reference sequence). Trimming at V came to 5 bases and at J to 4 bases, leaving 3 bases not matched to a gene. The CDR3 region has the DNA TGTGCCAGCAGCACGGGACTAGCGGGAGGGGCAGATACGCAGTATTTT. Its translation is CASSTGLAGGADTQYF.

V and J are TRBV7-2 and TRBJ2-7; D is possibly TRBD2 (5 bases). This CDR3 comprises 14 residues. Trimming removed 5 bases from V and 7 bases from J, with 18 bases in between. Germline loops: CDR1 SGHTA, CDR2 FQGNSA. The CDR3 DNA reads TGTGCCAGCAGCCCCGTGGGCGGGCTTTGGGAGCAGTACTTC. Its translation: CASSPVGGLWEQYF.

This clone turned up a few times. The CDR3 sequence: CASSRPTGANTGELFF. Written as DNA, the CDR3 is TGTGCCAGCAGCCGACCGACAGGGGCTAACACCGGGGAGCTGTTTTTT. The rearrangement links TRBV7-3 to TRBJ2-2, with 8 positions matching TRBD1. The trim removed 5 bases at V and 2 bases at J, leaving 7 bases unmatched. The germline V gene has CDR1 SGHTA and CDR2 FQGTGA. This CDR3 is built from 16 residues.